This T cell receptor (beta chain) derives from a study of blood T cell repertoires in COVID-19. Study summary: From T cells, B-cell-depleted T cells, or PBMCs came the material, which was cDNA or gDNA.

Sequencing used immunoSEQ multiplex PCR; TCRdb keeps in-frame clones, though not all of them. The data hold under 500,000 clones, with 85% to 90% observed a single time. The TCR originated in a woman younger than 45 with acute or convalescent COVID-19. The sequenced sample consisted of peripheral blood.

CDR3: CASSQERGARDRVASGNTIYF. In nucleotides, the CDR3 is TGCGCCAGCAGCCAAGAGAGGGGAGCCCGGGACAGGGTAGCCTCTGGAAACACCATATATTTT. The genes are TRBV4-1 and TRBJ1-3, with TRBD1 matching over 9 bases. Losses at the gene ends were 0 bases for V and 0 bases for J; bases not matched to a gene: 15. The CDR3 covers 21 residues. Germline V gene lookup returns CDR1 MGHRA and CDR2 YSYEKL.